The clone carrying this T cell receptor (beta chain) occurred a few times. The sample belongs to a study of T cells in Graves' hyperthyroidism and ophthalmopathy. V gave up 1 base and J gave up 7 bases, with 8 bases separating them. In germline, CDR1 is KGHDR, CDR2 SFDVKD. CDR3 size: 13 residues. Regions amplified from RNA transcripts were the TCR beta CDR3 regions. HTBI primers were the set used in a first-round RT-PCR of the TCR CDR3. A single record per CDR3 protein comes from TCRdb applying MiXCR to the multiplex PCR reads. Among some 770,000 distinct CDR3 sequences listed, roughly 15% were seen once.

The clonotype originates from a man aged 18 to 30 with Graves' hyperthyroidism. The chain links TRBV24-1 to TRBJ2-3, with D uncertain. Sequencing was done on a sample of blood. CDR3 amino acids: CATSDFTQYTQYF. The CDR3 region has the DNA TGTGCCACCAGTGATTTTACCCAATATACGCAGTATTTT.